The 13 T cell receptor beta chains given below trace back to one sample, sequenced in a study of blood T cell repertoires in COVID-19. The data were produced by immunoSEQ multiplex PCR, yet TCRdb's version contains in-frame clones alone and is incomplete. The sample holds 200,000 to 250,000 clones; 75% to 90% are singletons and the top ten take about 5%. The sequenced sample consisted of peripheral blood. The receptors come from a middle-aged woman with acute or convalescent COVID-19.

The chain links TRBV6-5 to TRBJ2-5; maybe TRBD2 (5 bases). From germline, CDR1 is MNHEY and CDR2 SVGAGI. The V gene lost 6 bases and the J gene lost 5 bases, with 10 bases spanning the gap. This CDR3 spans 12 amino acids. CDR3 DNA: TGTGCCAGCAGCCACTCGGGGGAGACCCAGTACTTC. Translation gives CASSHSGETQYF.

DNA for the CDR3: TGTGCCAGCAGTGTTTGGCAGGATACAGATACGCAGTATTTT. Protein sequence: CASSVWQDTDTQYF. The V gene is TRBV2, the J gene TRBJ2-3; the D is unclear. The V and J ends lost 4 bases and 3 bases respectively, with 11 bases between them. CDR1 and CDR2 from the germline V gene are SNHLY and FYNNEI. This CDR3 contains 14 residues.

In its sample, this clone was seen a few times. This sequence joins TRBV7-9 and TRBJ1-5; TRBD1 matches at 10 bases. The CDR3 runs to 17 residues. Losses at the gene ends were 5 bases for V and 5 bases for J; bases not matched to a gene: 12. The V gene's germline CDR1 is SEHNR and CDR2 FQNEAQ (reference sequence). The CDR3 DNA reads TGTGCCAGCAGCAACGGGACAGGGGTTCGGAAGGATCAGCCCCAGCATTTT. Its translation: CASSNGTGVRKDQPQHF.

This chain joins TRBV19 and TRBJ1-2; 7 nucleotides agree with TRBD1. The trim removed 10 bases at V and 8 bases at J, leaving 7 bases unmatched. Germline V gene lookup returns CDR1 LNHDA and CDR2 SQIVND (reference sequence). CDR3 length: 11 residues. The CDR3 region has the DNA TGTGCCACGAGCAGGGGGGCGGGCTACACCTTC. It yields the protein CATSRGAGYTF.

The chain recombines TRBV6-1 with TRBJ1-2, with TRBD1 matching over 9 bases. This CDR3 comprises 15 residues. Trimming removed 3 bases from V and 8 bases from J; junction bases left unmatched: 10. Looked up from germline, CDR1 is MNHNS and CDR2 is SASEGT. CDR3 DNA: TGTGCCAGCAGTGAGCTACAGGGGGCTCTTGGGGGCTACACCTTC. The encoded protein is CASSELQGALGGYTF.

The rearrangement uses TRBV12-3 or TRBV12-4 and TRBJ2-5; no clear D. CDR3 length: 11 amino acids. The ends were cut back, 5 bases at V and 3 bases at J, with 4 bases in the middle. The CDR3 DNA follows: TGTGCCAGCAGTCGAGAAGAGACCCAGTACTTC. It encodes CASSREETQYF.

This chain uses TRBV30 with TRBJ2-6; possibly TRBD1 for D (6 bases). Germline-derived CDR1 and CDR2 are GTSNPN and SVGIG (reference sequence). The CDR3 consists of 15 residues. Deletions cut 7 bases from V and 0 bases from J, with 13 bases between. The chain's CDR3 is CASAMDSSGANVLTF. CDR3 bases: TGTGCCTCAGCTATGGACAGCTCTGGGGCCAACGTCCTGACTTTC.

CDR3 amino acids: CASSLVASGPDTQYF. Written as DNA, the CDR3 is TGTGCCAGCAGCTTAGTGGCTAGCGGGCCAGATACGCAGTATTTT. This chain links TRBV7-3 with TRBJ2-3, with 8 bases identical to TRBD2. V dropped 2 bases and J dropped 4; count of bases not matched to a gene: 5. CDR1 and CDR2 from the germline V gene are SGHTA and FQGTGA. The CDR3 runs to 15 residues.

The rearrangement uses TRBV9 and TRBJ2-2; no firm D call. CDR1 is SGDLS and CDR2 is YYNGEE in the germline V gene. The V end was cut by 0 bases, the J end by 4 bases, with 4 bases between. CDR3 size: 13 residues. The CDR3 reads CASSVVSTGELFF. The DNA for the CDR3 is TGTGCCAGCAGCGTAGTCTCCACCGGGGAGCTGTTTTTT. The full variable domain, its missing parts supplied by reference TRBV9 and TRBJ2-2, is DSGVTQTPKHLITATGQRVTLRCSPRSGDLSVYWYQQSLDQGLQFLIQYYNGEERAKGNILERFSAQQFPDLHSELNLSSLELGDSALYFCASSVVSTGELFFGEGSRLTVL.

This sequence joins TRBV7-8 and TRBJ1-2, with no clear D. Germline CDR1 is SGHVS and CDR2 is FQNEAQ. V shed 5 bases and J shed 4 bases, with 14 bases lying between them. CDR3 length: 14 amino acids. CDR3: CASSNRLVPYGYTF. DNA of the CDR3: TGTGCCAGCAGCAACCGACTTGTCCCCTATGGCTACACCTTC.

The chain recombines TRBV6-2 or TRBV6-3 with TRBJ1-2, with a weak D call TRBD1 (5 bases). CDR3 length equals 13 residues. Trimming pared 2 bases from V and 6 bases from J, leaving 10 bases between. In germline, CDR1 is MNHEY, CDR2 SVGEGT. The chain's CDR3 is CASSYNGGNGYTF. CDR3 DNA sequence: TGTGCCAGCAGTTACAATGGGGGGAATGGCTACACCTTC.

The V call is TRBV21-1, the J call TRBJ2-3; the D call in the table, TRBD2, was not verified against the DNA. TRBV21-1 is a pseudogene. The CDR3 has 16 residues. CDR3 DNA: TGTGCCAGCAGCCCTAAGGGCAGGGAGGGCACAGATACGCAGTATTTT. This codes for CASSPKGREGTDTQYF.

This clone was counted only a few times. The V gene is TRBV30, the J gene TRBJ1-4; 8 bases are shared with TRBD1. V lost 1 base and J lost 8; bases outside the gene matches: 3. The germline V gene encodes CDR1 GTSNPN and CDR2 SVGIG (reference sequence). The CDR3 contains 13 residues. The CDR3 region has the DNA TGTGCCTGGAGTGGGACAGGGAAAGAAAAACTGTTTTTT. Amino acids: CAWSGTGKEKLFF.